This T cell receptor beta chain was identified in a study of vaccination effects on CD4 cells after COVID-19. This clone was counted a few times. Its antigen remains unidentified. ViraFEST used viral peptide pools to expand antigen-specific CD4+ T cells before sequencing. After around 10 days in culture, the CD4+ T cells were isolated. According to the study, vaccine recipients showed no prior SARS-CoV-2 infection and negative nucleocapsid antibodies. Cultures of fewer than 2.5 million PBMC per well contained 9.5 to 10 IU/ml IL-2 plus 10 ug/ml peptides. Half the medium was replaced with IL-2 medium on days 3 and 7. The CDR3 covers 16 residues. V was pared by 5 bases and J by 3 bases, with 11 bases of the junction left unmatched. The germline gives CDR1 MDHEN, CDR2 SYDVKM. General observations from the study: The vaccine-induced clones of healthy vaccinees included only 1 of 255 that cross-reacted with common cold coronaviruses.

The method was immunoSEQ multiplex PCR; TCRdb's version includes in-frame clones alone and lacks a portion of them. Altogether tens of thousands of clones are present, 70% being singletons, with the ten largest covering roughly 26%. Sequenced here: CD4+ T cells from PBMCs cultured with HCoV-OC43 spike peptides, sampled before COVID-19 vaccination. As to subset: HCoV-OC43 spike overlapping peptide pool stimulation. The chain couples TRBV28 to TRBJ1-2; the match to TRBD1 covers 8 bases. The clonotype comes from a human donor who received a COVID-19 vaccine. CDR3 coding DNA: TGTGCCAGCAGTCGGAAAGGACAGGGCGTGTACTATGGCTACACCTTC. It yields the protein CASSRKGQGVYYGYTF.